Sequencing of this T cell receptor beta chain was carried out in a study of blood T cells in healthy people across ages (dated by TCRdb to 2015 to 2017). Regarding the study in general: Template switching captured roughly one uniquely barcoded TCR beta cDNA molecule per two T cells in model experiments. To track age-related changes in TCR beta repertoire diversity, the study relied on deep sequencing normalized with unique cDNA molecular identifiers. The donors were divided into four age groups: young (average approximately 15 years), middle-aged (almost 40), aged (about 61) and long-lived (roughly 82). Two additional independent replicas of 1 million unique cDNA reads from the same blood draw were analyzed for two donors (one aged 18 to 30 and one aged 80 or older). Beyond this particular receptor, the publication reports: Compared with the aged group, the long-lived group had more naive CD4+ T cells, fewer expanded clones and increased TCR diversity, a pattern suggesting age selection. Because donor CMV infection status was unknown, age-related changes in expanded clonotypes were potentially confounded. Conclusive comparison of naive and antigen-experienced compartments was prevented by the profiling of bulk unsorted PBMCs. Estimates of total diversity from one million sequenced T cells were regarded as lower bounds and underestimates. As age increased, observed TCR beta diversity per million T cells dropped in a roughly linear way, and a significant reduction was already evident by age 40. Observed TCR beta diversity correlated strongly with the percentage of naive T cells measured by flow cytometry.

Comment on this clonotype: Its target antigen remains unknown. Base qualities are missing; no much larger clone stands one base away.

The donors were roughly 40 Caucasian individuals from Russia, aged roughly 6 to 95 years, who were systemically healthy. Each donor gave roughly 9 milliliters of peripheral blood, drawn into EDTA-treated Vacutainer tubes. Ficoll-Paque density-gradient centrifugation was used to isolate PBMCs, with at least 6 million obtained per sample. Trizol reagent was used to extract total RNA from PBMCs, with at least 6 micrograms per sample. The percentages of naive CD45RAhigh/CD27high T cells were determined by flow cytometry on a PBMC aliquot from every donor. Ends trimmed: V by 8 bases, J by 7 bases; bases unmatched to a gene: 8. The CDR3 holds 14 amino acids from the cysteine to the phenylalanine. CDR3 DNA is the only sequence kept; it has 42 bases, read in frame from the first base. CDR1 and CDR2 are drawn from the germline V gene: SQVTM, ANQGSEA. The library was made by 5' RACE. These reads were obtained on an Illumina HiSeq 2500. A second PCR of roughly 6 to 11 cycles was run with a J-beta primer mix and a sample-barcoded 5' primer. A template-switch 5' adaptor carrying 12 random nucleotides introduced a unique molecular identifier onto each TCR beta cDNA molecule. At least 2.5 million CDR3-containing paired-end reads were obtained from each sample. The Mint cDNA synthesis kit, primed by a TRBC-specific oligonucleotide, was used to synthesize first-strand cDNA from all RNA. All cDNA was treated with uracil-DNA glycosylase and then went through a first 18-cycle PCR with the universal primers M1SS and BC2_uni_R. The published analysis was carried out like this. Normalization of each sample was performed by random selection of 1 million high-quality reads, each carrying a distinct molecular identifier. Reads sharing molecular identifiers were discarded rather than binned into consensus sequences. MiTCR, run with a Q25 quality threshold and the strictest error-elimination algorithm, handled CDR3 identification, clonotype clustering and error correction. Lower-bound total TCR beta diversity was estimated with a nonparametric unseen species model using Euler transformation. In-frame beta chains were kept once TCRdb had trimmed the public reads at Q25 with fastp and called clones with MiXCR. Every distinct CDR3 protein forms one entry, paired with its most common genes and DNA. Clone size and V and J calls follow TCRdb, not the original study. The sample table shows around 820,000 distinct CDR3 sequences, and 20% to 25% are seen once. The ten largest clones capture under 4% of the sample.

The data were also submitted as part of a second study, on T cells of mothers and their children. As described in the second report: The donors were nine systemically healthy Caucasian individuals, made up of three mothers and their six children. cDNA synthesis consumed the entire amount of extracted RNA, loaded at approximately 1.6 ug RNA in each 15 ul reaction. In the second PCR, sample barcodes and 2-4 random nucleotides were introduced via the M1S primer. Over 8.5 million TCR beta CDR3 reads were obtained for each mother, and approximately 2.9 million reads were obtained for each child. TCR recombination output is similarly shaped by thymic selection in related and unrelated pairs, with a minor effect exerted by inherited differences. Normalized repertoire overlap was always found to be slightly, but never significantly, higher in related mother-child pairs than in unrelated mother-child pairs. Persistent microchimeric T cell clones were not detected, at a sensitivity of approximately 100 clones per million clonotypes. Deep NGS was used in the study to compare the TCR beta repertoires of mothers and children and to look for features that separate related mother-child pairs from unrelated individuals. The mean age was around 40 +/- 4 years for the mothers and about 10 +/- 4 years for the children. Libraries were sequenced on Illumina HiSeq 2000 with 100+100 nt paired-end reads after adapter ligation with NEBNext reagents. To prevent cross-contamination, the mother and child libraries were prepared a month apart and were sequenced in separate runs. Between about 500,000 and 2,100,000 distinct TCR beta clonotypes were identified per donor. Naive TCR beta clonotypes were estimated from low-frequency clonotypes matched to each donor's FACS-determined naive share, without sorting.

Sequencing was done on a sample of blood. The rearrangement joined TRBV29-1 to TRBJ2-2, with 12 middle bases fitting TRBD2. The source is a boy aged 5-17 years in good health. The DNA sequence is as follows: TGCAGCACCCTAGCGGGAGGGCCTAACGGGGAGCTGTTTTTT. The resulting protein is CSTLAGGPNGELFF.